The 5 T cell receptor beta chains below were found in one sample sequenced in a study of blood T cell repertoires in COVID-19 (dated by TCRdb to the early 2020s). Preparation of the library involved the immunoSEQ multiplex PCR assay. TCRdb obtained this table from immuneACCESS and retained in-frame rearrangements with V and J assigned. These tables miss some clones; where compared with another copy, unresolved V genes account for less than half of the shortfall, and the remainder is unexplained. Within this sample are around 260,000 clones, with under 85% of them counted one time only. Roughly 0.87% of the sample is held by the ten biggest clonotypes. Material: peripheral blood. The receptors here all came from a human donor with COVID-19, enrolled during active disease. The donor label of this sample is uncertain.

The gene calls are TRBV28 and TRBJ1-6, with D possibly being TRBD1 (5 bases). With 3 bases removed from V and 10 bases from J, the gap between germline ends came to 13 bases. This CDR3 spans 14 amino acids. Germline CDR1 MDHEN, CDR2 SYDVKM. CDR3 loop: CASSFGRARSPLHF. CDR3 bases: TGTGCCAGCAGTTTCGGCAGGGCGAGGTCACCCCTCCACTTT. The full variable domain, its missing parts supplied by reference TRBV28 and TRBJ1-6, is DVKVTQSSRYLVKRTGEKVFLECVQDMDHENMFWYRQDPGLGLRLIYFSYDVKMKEKGDIPEGYSVSREKKERFSLILESASTNQTSMYLCASSFGRARSPLHFGNGTRLTVT.

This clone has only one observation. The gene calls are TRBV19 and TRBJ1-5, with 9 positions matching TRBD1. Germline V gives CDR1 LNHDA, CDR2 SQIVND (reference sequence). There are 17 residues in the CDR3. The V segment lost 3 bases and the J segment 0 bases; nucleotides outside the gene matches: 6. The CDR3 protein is CASSIPDRGNSNQPQHF. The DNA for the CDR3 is TGTGCCAGTAGTATCCCGGACAGGGGAAATAGCAATCAGCCCCAGCATTTT.

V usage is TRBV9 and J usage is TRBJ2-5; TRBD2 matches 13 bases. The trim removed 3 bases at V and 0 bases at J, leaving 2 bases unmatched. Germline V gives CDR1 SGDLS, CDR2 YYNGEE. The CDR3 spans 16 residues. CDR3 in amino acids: CASSAGLAGNQETQYF. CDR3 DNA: TGTGCCAGCAGCGCGGGACTAGCGGGAAACCAAGAGACCCAGTACTTC.

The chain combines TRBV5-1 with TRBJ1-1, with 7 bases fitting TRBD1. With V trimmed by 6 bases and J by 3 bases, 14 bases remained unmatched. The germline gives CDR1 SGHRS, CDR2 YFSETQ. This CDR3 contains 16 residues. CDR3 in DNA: TGCGCCAGCAACGACCACAGGGGTCCGATGGACACTGAAGCTTTCTTT. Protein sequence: CASNDHRGPMDTEAFF.

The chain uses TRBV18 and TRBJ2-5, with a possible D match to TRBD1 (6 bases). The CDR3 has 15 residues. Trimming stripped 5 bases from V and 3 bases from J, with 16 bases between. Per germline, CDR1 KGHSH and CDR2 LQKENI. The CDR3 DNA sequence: TGTGCCAGCTCAGCTCTGGGACACCGAGAAGAGACCCAGTACTTC. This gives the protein CASSALGHREETQYF.